This passage covers 18 T cell receptor beta chains from one sample sequenced in a study of blood T cell repertoires in COVID-19. TCRdb keeps only in-frame clones here, not all; method: immunoSEQ multiplex PCR. The top ten hold 3% to 4.5% of the sample, which has about 220,000 clones, roughly 85% seen once. Sequenced: peripheral blood. The source of these receptors is a woman aged 80 or older with acute or convalescent COVID-19.

The chain recombines TRBV21-1 with TRBJ2-2; TRBD2, the table's D call, was not compared with the DNA. TRBV21-1 is a documented pseudogene. This CDR3 region has 13 residues. CDR3 bases: TGTGCCAGCAGCAGCGGGTGGGGAGGGGAGCTGTTTTTT. It yields the protein CASSSGWGGELFF.

J is TRBJ1-4 and V is TRBV18; 7 positions agree with TRBD1. This CDR3 spans 13 amino acids. Germline-derived CDR1 and CDR2 are KGHSH and LQKENI. V gave up 4 bases and J gave up 7 bases; unmatched junction bases: 3. CDR3 sequence (DNA): TGTGCCAGCTCACAAGGGGGCGGTGAAAAACTGTTTTTT. This sequence encodes CASSQGGGEKLFF.

The sample holds one count of this clone. The gene calls are TRBV3-1 (or the pseudogene TRBV3-2) and TRBJ1-1; D gene uncertain. Germline CDR1 LGHDT, CDR2 YNNKEL (reference sequence). This CDR3 has 12 amino acids. The V gene lost 4 bases and the J gene lost 0 bases, with 3 bases spanning the gap. DNA of the CDR3: TGTGCCAGCAGCCCCATGAACACTGAAGCTTTCTTT. It translates to CASSPMNTEAFF.

V and J are TRBV29-1 and TRBJ1-4; 7 bases are a match to TRBD1. CDR1 and CDR2 from the germline V gene are SQVTM and ANQGSEA. The J segment lost 11 bases and the V segment lost 3 bases, leaving 3 bases of the junction unmatched. The CDR3 length is 11 residues. The CDR3 is CSVETGQKLFF. CDR3 sequence (DNA): TGCAGCGTTGAGACAGGGCAGAAACTGTTTTTT.

The J gene is TRBJ2-2, the V gene TRBV25-1, with TRBD1 matching over 9 bases. CDR1 is MGHDK and CDR2 is SYGVNS in the germline V gene. This CDR3 spans 16 amino acids. The ends lost 6 bases at V and 6 bases at J; junction bases unmatched: 11. CDR3 DNA: TGTGCCAGCAGGGGTCTCGGGACAGGGACCCCCGGGGAGCTGTTTTTT. Translated, it gives CASRGLGTGTPGELFF.

The chain employs TRBV4-2 and TRBJ2-6; TRBD1 aligns across 8 bases. V shed 0 bases, J shed 0 bases, and the junction held 10 bases outside the gene matches. Per the germline V gene, CDR1 is LGHNA and CDR2 is YNFKEQ. The CDR3 is 20 residues long. The chain's CDR3 is CASSQDGTGQVNSGANVLTF. CDR3 DNA: TGTGCCAGCAGCCAAGATGGAACGGGACAGGTGAACTCTGGGGCCAACGTCCTGACTTTC.

A single count supports this clone. The V gene is TRBV21-1, the J gene TRBJ1-4. TRBV21-1 is shown as a pseudogene. CDR3 length equals 16 residues. This CDR3 reads CASSKRQRGYNEKLFF. Here the CDR3 DNA reads TGTGCCAGCAGCAAACGACAGCGGGGATATAATGAAAAACTGTTTTTT.

CDR3 loop: CASSPTEQGEAQHF. CDR3 sequence (DNA): TGTGCCAGCTCACCCACCGAACAGGGCGAAGCCCAGCATTTT. The chain uses TRBV18 and TRBJ1-5; TRBD1 might be the D (6 bases). Germline-derived CDR1 and CDR2 are KGHSH and LQKENI. There are 14 residues in the CDR3. V was cut by 3 bases and J by 11 bases, with 17 bases left in between.

The V and J genes are TRBV3-1 (or the pseudogene TRBV3-2) and TRBJ1-2; D perhaps matches TRBD1 (5 bases). Germline CDR1 is LGHDT and CDR2 is YNNKEL (reference sequence). The CDR3 length is 14 residues. The V end lost 2 bases, the J end lost 2 bases, and 9 bases lay between the germline ends. The CDR3: CASSQRGLNYGYTF. Here the CDR3 DNA reads TGTGCCAGCAGCCAAAGGGGTCTGAACTATGGCTACACCTTC.

This chain connects TRBV4-1 to TRBJ2-6, with D unclear. This CDR3 has 19 residues. Germline V lookup: CDR1 MGHRA, CDR2 YSYEKL. Trimming shortened V by 4 bases and J by 5 bases, and 24 bases separated the two germline ends. CDR3 sequence reads: CASSLVWQATLLRANVLTF. CDR3 sequence (DNA): TGCGCCAGCAGCCTGGTATGGCAGGCGACGCTCTTAAGGGCCAACGTCCTGACTTTC.

This clone was observed a handful of times. The rearrangement uses TRBV30 and TRBJ1-1; no definite D call. The CDR3 totals 13 residues. CDR1 and CDR2 from the germline V gene are GTSNPN and SVGIG (reference sequence). V shed 4 bases and J shed 1 base, with 10 bases lying between them. In DNA form, the CDR3 reads TGTGCCTGGAATCGTGGGCCGAACACTGAAGCTTTCTTT. This sequence encodes CAWNRGPNTEAFF.

This clone has only a few counts. V and J are TRBV4-2 and TRBJ1-2; weak D call: TRBD1 (6 bases). Germline values: CDR1 LGHNA, CDR2 YNFKEQ. V was pared by 0 bases and J by 7 bases, with 12 bases between. CDR3 length equals 14 residues. The CDR3 protein is CASSQDAGAGGYTF. CDR3 sequence (DNA): TGTGCCAGCAGCCAAGATGCAGGGGCGGGTGGCTACACCTTC.

The table lists this clone with a few counts. CDR3 protein: CAWSVHGTAERYTF. The CDR3 region has the DNA TGTGCCTGGAGTGTACATGGGACAGCCGAGAGGTACACCTTC. The rearrangement uses TRBV30 and TRBJ1-2; TRBD1 matches at 7 bases. With 0 bases clipped from V and 11 bases from J, the junction kept 12 bases outside the gene matches. The CDR3 has 14 residues. Germline assignment: CDR1 GTSNPN and CDR2 SVGIG (reference sequence).

This rearrangement joins TRBV21-1 to TRBJ1-2; no check of the table's D call, TRBD1, against the DNA was made. TRBV21-1 is an annotated pseudogene. The CDR3 contains 14 residues. The CDR3 DNA follows: TGTGCCAGCAGCAGGGCCCAGTTGATCTATGGCTACACCTTC. Translated: CASSRAQLIYGYTF.

The chain couples TRBV5-1 to TRBJ1-2; D is unresolved. V gave up 4 bases and J gave up 4 bases, with 8 bases separating them. Germline assignment: CDR1 SGHRS and CDR2 YFSETQ. This CDR3 has 12 amino acids. CDR3 loop: CASSPSVYGYTF. CDR3 coding DNA: TGCGCCAGCAGCCCGTCAGTCTATGGCTACACCTTC.

This clone was recorded only once. V gene TRBV19 combines with J gene TRBJ1-6; D possibly corresponds to TRBD1 (6 bases). The CDR3 contains 15 residues. The germline V and J ends were trimmed by 5 bases and 0 bases, with 8 bases remaining between them. Per the germline V gene, CDR1 is LNHDA and CDR2 is SQIVND (reference sequence). CDR3 nucleotides: TGTGCCAGTAGTGGGGGCAGCTCCTATAATTCACCCCTCCACTTT. It codes for CASSGGSSYNSPLHF.

V and J are TRBV19 and TRBJ1-6; 8 bases align to TRBD1. The CDR3 contains 14 residues. Trimming removed 1 base from V and 10 bases from J; junction bases left unmatched: 3. The germline CDR1 and CDR2 sequences are LNHDA and SQIVND (reference sequence). The CDR3 here is CASSIVDRESPLHF. Here the CDR3 DNA reads TGTGCCAGTAGTATAGTGGACAGGGAATCACCCCTCCACTTT.

There are a few counts of this clone. This chain links TRBV27 with TRBJ1-4; 8 nucleotides agree with TRBD1. Losses at the gene ends were 2 bases for V and 6 bases for J; bases not matched to a gene: 5. The CDR3 is 15 residues long. Germline assignment: CDR1 MNHEY and CDR2 SMNVEV (reference sequence). CDR3 nucleotide sequence: TGTGCCAGCAGTTTACCCACAGGGGGGGATGAAAAACTGTTTTTT. This encodes CASSLPTGGDEKLFF.